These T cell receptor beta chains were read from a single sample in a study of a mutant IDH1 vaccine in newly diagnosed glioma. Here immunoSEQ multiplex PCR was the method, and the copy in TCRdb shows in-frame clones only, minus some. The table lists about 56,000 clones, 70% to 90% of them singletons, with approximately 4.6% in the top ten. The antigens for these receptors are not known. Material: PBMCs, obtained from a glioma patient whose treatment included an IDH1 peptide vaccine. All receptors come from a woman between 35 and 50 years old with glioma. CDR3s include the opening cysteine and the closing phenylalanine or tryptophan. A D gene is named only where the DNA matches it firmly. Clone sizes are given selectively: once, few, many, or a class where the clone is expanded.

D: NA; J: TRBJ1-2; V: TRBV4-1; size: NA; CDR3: CASSQLGGAYGYTF; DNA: TGCGCCAGCAGCCAACTAGGTGGGGCCTATGGCTACACCTTC
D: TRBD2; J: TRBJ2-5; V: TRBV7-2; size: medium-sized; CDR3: CASNSGGQETQYF; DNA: TGTGCCAGCAATAGCGGGGGACAAGAGACCCAGTACTTC
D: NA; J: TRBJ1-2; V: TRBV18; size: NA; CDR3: CASSPPAGIPIGYTF; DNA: TGTGCCAGCTCACCACCGGCAGGGATACCTATTGGCTACACCTTC
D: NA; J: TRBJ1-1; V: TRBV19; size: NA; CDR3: CASSRNTEAFF; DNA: TGTGCCAGTAGTCGTAACACTGAAGCTTTCTTT
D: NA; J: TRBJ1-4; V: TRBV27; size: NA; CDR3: CASSWGTAKGEKLFF; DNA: TGTGCCAGCAGTTGGGGGACCGCCAAGGGTGAAAAACTGTTTTTT
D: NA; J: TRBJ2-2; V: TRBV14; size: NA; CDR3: CASSQVRYEDTGELFF; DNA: TGTGCCAGCAGCCAAGTTCGATACGAGGACACCGGGGAGCTGTTTTTT
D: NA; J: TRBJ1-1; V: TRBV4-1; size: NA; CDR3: CASSQDGGQNTEAFF; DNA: TGCGCCAGCAGCCAAGATGGGGGCCAGAACACTGAAGCTTTCTTT
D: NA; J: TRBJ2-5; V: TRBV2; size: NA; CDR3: CASSGLVLETQYF; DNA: TGTGCCAGCAGTGGGCTAGTGCTGGAGACCCAGTACTTC
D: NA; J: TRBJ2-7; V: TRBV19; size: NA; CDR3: CASKDRGSAFSGEQYF; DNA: TGTGCCAGTAAGGACCGCGGATCCGCCTTCTCGGGAGAGCAGTACTTC
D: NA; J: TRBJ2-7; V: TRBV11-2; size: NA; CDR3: CASSLRRIYEQYF; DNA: TGTGCCAGCAGCTTACGAAGGATCTACGAGCAGTACTTC
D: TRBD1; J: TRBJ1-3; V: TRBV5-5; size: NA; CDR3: CASSLRGPGNTIYF; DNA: TGTGCCAGCAGCCTCAGGGGGCCTGGAAACACCATATATTTT
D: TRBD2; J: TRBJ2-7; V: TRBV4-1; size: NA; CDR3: CASSQGGGPFEQYF; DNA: TGCGCCAGCAGCCAAGGGGGAGGGCCCTTCGAGCAGTACTTC
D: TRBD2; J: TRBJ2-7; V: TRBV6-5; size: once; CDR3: CASSWGTSQYEQYF; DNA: TGTGCCAGCAGTTGGGGGACTAGCCAGTACGAGCAGTACTTC
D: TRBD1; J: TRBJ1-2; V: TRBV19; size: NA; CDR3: CASSPRTGYGYTF; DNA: TGTGCCAGTAGTCCAAGGACAGGGTATGGCTACACCTTC
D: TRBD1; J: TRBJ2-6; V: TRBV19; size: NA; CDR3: CASRRDSLSSGANVLTF; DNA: TGTGCCAGTAGGAGGGACAGCCTAAGCTCTGGGGCCAACGTCCTGACTTTC
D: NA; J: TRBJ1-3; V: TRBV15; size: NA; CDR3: CATSRVFRGGPSGNTIYF; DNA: TGTGCCACCAGCAGAGTGTTCCGGGGCGGACCCTCTGGAAACACCATATATTTT
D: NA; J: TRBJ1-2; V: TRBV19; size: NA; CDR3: CASSPTAQKRNVYGYTF; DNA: TGTGCCAGTAGTCCAACGGCTCAGAAACGCAACGTGTATGGCTACACCTTC
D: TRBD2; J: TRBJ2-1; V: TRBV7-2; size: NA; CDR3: CASARTSGSYNEQFF; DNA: TGTGCCAGCGCGCGGACTAGCGGGAGTTACAATGAGCAGTTCTTC
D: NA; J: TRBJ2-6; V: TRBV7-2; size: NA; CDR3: CASSLGVGTYSGANVLTF; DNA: TGTGCCAGCAGCTTAGGGGTGGGAACCTATTCTGGGGCCAACGTCCTGACTTTC
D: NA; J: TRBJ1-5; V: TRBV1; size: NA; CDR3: CTSSQDPMTDQPQHF; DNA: TGCACCAGCAGCCAAGATCCTATGACCGATCAGCCCCAGCATTTT
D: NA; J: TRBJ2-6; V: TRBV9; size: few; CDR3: CASSVVPGANVLTF; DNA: TGTGCCAGCAGCGTAGTCCCTGGGGCCAACGTCCTGACTTTC
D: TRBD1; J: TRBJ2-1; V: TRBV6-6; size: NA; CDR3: CASSFGGQGIRDEQFF; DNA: TGTGCCAGCAGTTTTGGGGGACAGGGGATCAGGGATGAGCAGTTCTTC
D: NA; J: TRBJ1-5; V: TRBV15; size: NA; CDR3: CATSRDGQRNQPQHF; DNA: TGTGCCACCAGCAGAGATGGACAACGCAATCAGCCCCAGCATTTT
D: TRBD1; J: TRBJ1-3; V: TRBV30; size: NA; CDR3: CAWSPGQPGGNTIYF; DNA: TGTGCCTGGTCCCCGGGACAGCCTGGTGGAAACACCATATATTTT
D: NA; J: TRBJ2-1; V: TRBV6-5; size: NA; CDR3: CASSPDRDLVEQFF; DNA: TGTGCCAGCAGTCCGGACCGGGACCTCGTTGAGCAGTTCTTC
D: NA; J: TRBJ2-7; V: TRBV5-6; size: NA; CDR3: CASSPLGLGGGYEQYF; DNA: TGTGCCAGCAGCCCTCTAGGGCTTGGAGGCGGGTACGAGCAGTACTTC
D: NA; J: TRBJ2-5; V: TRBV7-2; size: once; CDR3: CASSPNPETQYF; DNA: TGTGCCAGCAGCCCGAACCCAGAGACCCAGTACTTC
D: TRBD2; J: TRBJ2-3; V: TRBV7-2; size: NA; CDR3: CASSSTGSGGITDTQYF; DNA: TGTGCCAGCAGCTCGACGGGTAGCGGGGGCATCACAGATACGCAGTATTTT
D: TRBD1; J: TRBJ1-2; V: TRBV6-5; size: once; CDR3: CASSYIGQGKGYGYTF; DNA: TGTGCCAGCAGTTACATTGGACAGGGGAAGGGCTATGGCTACACCTTC
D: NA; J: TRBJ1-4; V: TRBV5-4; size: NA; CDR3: CASSVAPKQEKLFF; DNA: TGTGCCAGCTCCGTGGCCCCCAAGCAAGAAAAACTGTTTTTT
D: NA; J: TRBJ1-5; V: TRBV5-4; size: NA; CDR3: CASSLGGKAPQHF; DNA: TGTGCCAGCAGCTTGGGAGGCAAAGCGCCCCAGCATTTT
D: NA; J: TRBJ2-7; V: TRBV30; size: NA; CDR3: CAWPKGVKVREQYF; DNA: TGTGCCTGGCCCAAAGGGGTGAAGGTGAGGGAGCAGTACTTC
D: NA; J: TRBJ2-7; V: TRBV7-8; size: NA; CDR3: CASSFNEFSYEQYF; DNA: TGTGCCAGCAGCTTCAATGAATTTTCCTACGAGCAGTACTTC
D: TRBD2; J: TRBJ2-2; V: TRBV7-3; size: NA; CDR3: CASSIQTSGRNTGELFF; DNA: TGTGCCAGCAGCATCCAGACTAGCGGGAGGAACACCGGGGAGCTGTTTTTT
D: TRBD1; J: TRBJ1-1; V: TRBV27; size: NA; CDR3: CASRGGQFLEAFF; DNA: TGTGCCAGCAGAGGGGGACAGTTTTTGGAAGCTTTCTTT
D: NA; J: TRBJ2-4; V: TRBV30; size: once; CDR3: CAWSYLAKNIQYF; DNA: TGTGCCTGGAGTTACCTAGCCAAAAACATTCAGTACTTC
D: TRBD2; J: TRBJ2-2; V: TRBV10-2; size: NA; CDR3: CASRAGTSVWELFF; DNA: TGCGCCAGCAGAGCCGGGACTAGCGTTTGGGAGCTGTTTTTT
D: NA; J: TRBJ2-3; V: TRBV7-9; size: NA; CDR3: CASSLVYADTQYF; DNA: TGTGCCAGCAGCTTAGTGTATGCAGATACGCAGTATTTT
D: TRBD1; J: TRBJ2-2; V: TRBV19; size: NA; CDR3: CASSILGQRNTGELFF; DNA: TGTGCCAGTAGTATCCTGGGACAGCGGAACACCGGGGAGCTGTTTTTT
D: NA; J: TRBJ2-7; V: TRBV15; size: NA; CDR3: CATSRATGGSYEQYF; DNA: TGTGCCACCAGCAGAGCCACGGGCGGATCCTACGAGCAGTACTTC
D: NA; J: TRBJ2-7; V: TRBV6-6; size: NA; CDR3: CASSYGQNYEQYF; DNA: TGTGCCAGCAGTTACGGACAGAATTACGAGCAGTACTTC
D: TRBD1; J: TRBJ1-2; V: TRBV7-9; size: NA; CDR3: CASSLVQGRKGYTF; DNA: TGTGCCAGCAGCTTAGTACAGGGGAGGAAGGGCTACACCTTC
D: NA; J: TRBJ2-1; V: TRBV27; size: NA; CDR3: CASSLSAPLGVNNEQFF; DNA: TGTGCCAGCAGTTTATCCGCTCCTCTCGGGGTTAACAATGAGCAGTTCTTC
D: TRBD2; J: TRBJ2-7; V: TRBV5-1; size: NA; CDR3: CASSLLSSGRIYEQYF; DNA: TGCGCCAGCAGCTTGTTATCCAGCGGGAGGATCTACGAGCAGTACTTC
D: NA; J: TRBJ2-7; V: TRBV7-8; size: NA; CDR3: CASSPLRTADEQYF; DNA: TGTGCCAGCAGCCCACTCAGGACAGCCGACGAGCAGTACTTC
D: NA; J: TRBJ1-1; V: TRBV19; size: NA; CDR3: CASSTGGVKVTEAFF; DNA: TGTGCCAGTAGTACCGGAGGCGTAAAAGTCACTGAAGCTTTCTTT
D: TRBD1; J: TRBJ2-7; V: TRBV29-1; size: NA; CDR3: CSAGGAGQGPYEQYF; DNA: TGCAGCGCCGGAGGGGCGGGACAGGGCCCCTACGAGCAGTACTTC
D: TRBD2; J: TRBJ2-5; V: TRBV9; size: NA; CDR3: CASSVASIGGEETQYF; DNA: TGTGCCAGCAGCGTAGCGAGTATCGGGGGGGAAGAGACCCAGTACTTC
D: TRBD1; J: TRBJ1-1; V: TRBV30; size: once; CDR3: CAWSKGRGSTEAFF; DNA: TGTGCCTGGAGTAAGGGCAGGGGGTCGACTGAAGCTTTCTTT
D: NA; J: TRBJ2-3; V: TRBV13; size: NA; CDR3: CASSLSRGGTQYF; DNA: TGTGCCAGCAGCTTGTCTCGGGGAGGTACGCAGTATTTT
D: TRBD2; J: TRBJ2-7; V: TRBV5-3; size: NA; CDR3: CARSWGGDEQYF; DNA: TGTGCCAGAAGCTGGGGGGGTGACGAGCAGTACTTC
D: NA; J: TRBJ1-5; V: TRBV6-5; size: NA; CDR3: CASSQGPGQPQHF; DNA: TGTGCCAGCAGTCAGGGGCCCGGGCAGCCCCAGCATTTT